Each of the 26 T cell receptor beta chains below was sequenced from the same sample in a study of OX40 agonist ivuxolimab in advanced cancers. TCRdb's copy holds only in-frame clones and misses some; the assay was immunoSEQ multiplex PCR. The sample gives about 23,000 clones, about 76% of which show up once; approximately 2% is in the top ten. The specimen was CD4+ or CD8+ T cells sorted from blood, collected in a trial of the OX40 agonist ivuxolimab. The receptors were gathered from an adult with an advanced solid tumor such as melanoma, head and neck, liver or kidney cancer.

In this sample, this clone turned up a few times. V is TRBV7-3 and J is TRBJ1-6, with TRBD1 identical over 10 bases. Trimming cost V 4 bases and J 7 bases; bases outside gene matches: 1. The germline V gene encodes CDR1 SGHTA and CDR2 FQGTGA. The CDR3 consists of 14 residues. CDR3 nucleotide sequence: TGTGCCAGCAGCTCGACAGGGGGCAATTCACCCCTCCACTTT. Amino acid sequence: CASSSTGGNSPLHF.

The chain recombines TRBV14 with TRBJ1-1, with TRBD1 as a possible D gene (6 bases). Between the trimmed V and J ends, which lost 4 bases and 4 bases, there was a span of 10 bases. This CDR3 contains 13 residues. Germline CDR1 and CDR2: SGHDN and FVKESK. The CDR3 spells CASSRGRATEAFF. CDR3 in DNA: TGTGCCAGCAGCCGGGGGCGGGCCACTGAAGCTTTCTTT.

The gene calls are TRBV5-1 and TRBJ1-1, with 8 bases identical to TRBD1. CDR3 length: 16 residues. Trimming removed 3 bases from V and 0 bases from J; junction bases left unmatched: 7. From germline, CDR1 is SGHRS and CDR2 YFSETQ. The DNA for the CDR3 is TGCGCCAGCAGCTCCCGACAGGGGACCCTGAACACTGAAGCTTTCTTT. Its protein product is CASSSRQGTLNTEAFF.

The chain combines TRBV6-6 with TRBJ2-3; weak D call: TRBD2 (6 bases). This CDR3 is 15 amino acids long. From germline, CDR1 is MNHNY and CDR2 SVGAGI (reference sequence). V dropped 4 bases and J dropped 2 bases, with 13 bases sitting between them. CDR3 region: CASSSTGGSTDTQYF. CDR3 bases: TGTGCCAGCAGTTCGACCGGGGGATCCACAGATACGCAGTATTTT.

Comments on this clone: The junction departs from germline at one end; a sequencing error may be responsible. The chain carries TRBV28 and TRBJ1-2, with 12 bases identical to TRBD1. The CDR3 loop spans 13 amino acids. From germline, CDR1 is MDHEN and CDR2 SYDVKM. The CDR3 DNA reads as TGTGCCAGCAGCGGGACAGGGGGCCGTCCCACCCGCTTC. Amino acid sequence: CASSGTGGRPTRF.

The rearrangement links TRBV28 to TRBJ1-1; D remains ambiguous. This CDR3 has 14 amino acids. CDR1 is MDHEN, CDR2 SYDVKM, per germline. V lost 5 bases to trimming and J lost 2 bases, with 12 bases between them. The CDR3 region is CASSPGRINTEAFF. DNA for the CDR3: TGTGCCAGCAGTCCAGGACGGATTAACACTGAAGCTTTCTTT.

As to this clone: One end of the junction fails to match germline, which may point to a read error. CDR3 DNA: TGTGCCAGCAGTGACTCGACCACCGGGGAGCTGTTTTTT. It translates to CASSDSTTGELFF. The J gene is TRBJ2-2, the V gene TRBV6-5; D ambiguous. The CDR3 has 13 residues. Germline V CDR1 and CDR2: MNHEY, SVGAGI.

V gene TRBV19 combines with J gene TRBJ1-5; 7 positions agree with TRBD1. V trimming: 5 bases; J trimming: 1 base; junction bases outside the gene matches: 8. Germline V CDR1 and CDR2: LNHDA, SQIVND (reference sequence). CDR3 length: 16 amino acids. The CDR3 protein is CASSPPRQGSNQPQHF. The CDR3, as DNA: TGTGCCAGTAGTCCTCCCCGACAGGGAAGCAATCAGCCCCAGCATTTT.

The chain employs TRBV5-6 and TRBJ1-2; TRBD1 agrees at 7 bases. In germline, CDR1 is SGHDT, CDR2 YYEEEE. This CDR3 contains 14 residues. Losses at the gene ends were 4 bases for V and 3 bases for J; bases not matched to a gene: 6. CDR3 bases: TGTGCCAGCAGCGCGGGCAGGGGGGACTATGGCTACACCTTC. The encoded protein is CASSAGRGDYGYTF.

The chain is built from TRBV18 and TRBJ2-5, with TRBD2 identical over 14 bases. Looked up from germline, CDR1 is KGHSH and CDR2 is LQKENI. The length of the CDR3 is 16 residues. V trimming: 3 bases; J trimming: 7 bases; junction bases outside the gene matches: 7. CDR3 residues: CASSPGTSGREGTQYF. The CDR3 region has the DNA TGTGCCAGCTCACCGGGGACTAGCGGGAGAGAGGGGACCCAGTACTTC.

The J gene is TRBJ2-5, the V gene TRBV5-1; D gene unclear. V was trimmed by 4 bases and J by 9 bases, leaving 19 bases between them. CDR3 length: 14 amino acids. In germline, CDR1 is SGHRS, CDR2 YFSETQ. The CDR3 DNA sequence: TGCGCCAGCAGCCGCACGGACGAAACTCAGGCCCAGTACTTC. The encoded protein is CASSRTDETQAQYF.

This chain uses TRBV29-1 with TRBJ1-1; no definite D call. The CDR3 is 13 residues long. V lost 4 bases and J 0 bases, leaving 9 bases between the germline ends. The germline CDR1 and CDR2 sequences are SQVTM and ANQGSEA. CDR3 DNA sequence: TGCAGCGTTGTAGCAGTCATGAACACTGAAGCTTTCTTT. It encodes CSVVAVMNTEAFF.

This clone came up a few times. The chain combines TRBV7-2 with TRBJ1-5, with TRBD1 matching 10 bases. CDR1 and CDR2 from the germline V gene are SGHTA and FQGNSA. This CDR3 contains 17 residues. V lost 3 bases, J lost 3 bases, and 8 bases stayed unmatched. The CDR3 bases are TGTGCCAGCAGCTTCCTGACAGGGGGCCGCCTCAATCAGCCCCAGCATTTT. This encodes CASSFLTGGRLNQPQHF.

The rearrangement links TRBV28 to TRBJ1-4; no clear D. The CDR3 extends over 11 amino acids. The V end was cut by 8 bases, the J end by 11 bases, with 12 bases between. The germline V gene encodes CDR1 MDHEN and CDR2 SYDVKM. For the CDR3, the DNA is TGTGCCAGCGGTGCCGAAGGGAAACTGTTTTTT. Its translation is CASGAEGKLFF.

The chain couples TRBV19 to TRBJ2-5, with TRBD2 as a possible D gene (6 bases). Germline CDR1 is LNHDA and CDR2 is SQIVND (reference sequence). The CDR3 loop spans 16 amino acids. Trimming shortened V by 9 bases and J by 3 bases, and 23 bases separated the two germline ends. The CDR3 sequence: CASTGQAARDEETQYF. The CDR3 DNA reads TGTGCCAGCACTGGGCAGGCCGCGCGGGATGAAGAGACCCAGTACTTC.

The J gene is TRBJ1-4, the V gene TRBV18; unclear D gene. Germline loops: CDR1 KGHSH, CDR2 LQKENI. The CDR3 is 15 residues long. V lost 4 bases, J lost 0 bases, and 9 bases lay in between. Written as DNA, the CDR3 is TGTGCCAGCTCACGTGGGCCGACAACTAATGAAAAACTGTTTTTT. Its protein product is CASSRGPTTNEKLFF.

The chain combines TRBV5-1 with TRBJ1-1; 12 bases map to TRBD1. Germline V CDR1 and CDR2: SGHRS, YFSETQ. The CDR3 loop spans 16 amino acids. The J segment lost 4 bases and the V segment lost 0 bases, leaving 4 bases of the junction unmatched. The CDR3 DNA sequence: TGCGCCAGCAGCTTGGCGGGGACAGGGGGCGGCACTGAAGCTTTCTTT. It encodes CASSLAGTGGGTEAFF.

The gene calls are TRBV28 and TRBJ1-2; D uncertain. Germline assignment: CDR1 MDHEN and CDR2 SYDVKM. The length of the CDR3 is 14 residues. V was pared by 1 base and J by 8 bases, with 14 bases between. The chain's CDR3 is CASSLFRPKGGYTF. The CDR3 nucleotides read TGTGCCAGCAGTTTATTCCGACCCAAGGGAGGCTACACCTTC.

The chain combines TRBV4-2 with TRBJ1-3; D unclear. Germline V gives CDR1 LGHNA, CDR2 YNFKEQ. The CDR3 covers 13 residues. V shed 0 bases and J shed 14 bases, with 14 bases lying between them. CDR3 nucleotide sequence: TGTGCCAGCAGCCAAGATACCCGTGGAGGCGTATATTTT. This gives the protein CASSQDTRGGVYF.

The chain couples TRBV30 to TRBJ1-3, with TRBD1 as a possible D gene (5 bases). Trimming removed 3 bases from V and 5 bases from J, with 17 bases in between. The CDR3 totals 15 residues. Germline CDR1 GTSNPN, CDR2 SVGIG (reference sequence). The CDR3 DNA follows: TGTGCCTGGAGAATCGGGGCCAGTCCGCGAAACACCATATATTTT. It yields the protein CAWRIGASPRNTIYF.

The chain recombines TRBV19 with TRBJ1-5; weak D call: TRBD1 (6 bases). The CDR3 extends over 15 amino acids. Germline loops: CDR1 LNHDA, CDR2 SQIVND (reference sequence). Trimming took 3 bases from V and 7 from J, leaving 16 bases between them. CDR3 sequence reads: CASSIPQGIGQPQHF. CDR3 in DNA: TGTGCCAGTAGTATTCCCCAGGGGATTGGGCAGCCCCAGCATTTT. Variable domain in full (rest from reference TRBV19 and TRBJ1-5): DGGITQSPKYLFRKEGQNVTLSCEQNLNHDAMYWYRQDPGQGLRLIYYSQIVNDFQKGDIAEGYSVSREKKESFPLTVTSAQKNPTAFYLCASSIPQGIGQPQHFGDGTRLSIL.

This chain connects TRBV5-8 to TRBJ1-1; D uncertain. CDR3 length equals 14 residues. Germline V CDR1 and CDR2: SGHTS, YDEGEE. Trimming left V 1 base short and J 1 base short, with 8 bases between. The CDR3 DNA is TGTGCCAGCAGCTTGAAAAGGGCGAACACTGAAGCTTTCTTT. Translation gives CASSLKRANTEAFF.

The chain has TRBV5-1 and TRBJ1-3; D gene unclear. The germline CDR1 and CDR2 sequences are SGHRS and YFSETQ. V was shortened by 0 bases and J by 1 base, with 8 bases between the two germline ends. The CDR3 contains 15 residues. The CDR3 spells CASSLVSGSGNTIYF. The CDR3, as DNA: TGCGCCAGCAGCTTGGTTTCAGGTTCTGGAAACACCATATATTTT.

The gene calls are TRBV4-1 and TRBJ1-3; no clear D gene. The CDR3 is 15 amino acids. The V end lost 1 base, the J end lost 3 bases, and 10 bases lay between the germline ends. Germline V gene data show CDR1 as MGHRA and CDR2 as YSYEKL. The CDR3 loop is CASSQGETGGNTIYF. The CDR3, as DNA: TGCGCCAGCAGCCAAGGGGAGACGGGTGGAAACACCATATATTTT.

The chain links TRBV18 to TRBJ2-7; TRBD1 aligns across 7 bases. J lost 5 bases, V lost 3 bases, and 13 bases had no gene match. The length of the CDR3 is 16 residues. CDR1 is KGHSH and CDR2 is LQKENI in the germline V gene. CDR3 nucleotide sequence: TGTGCCAGCTCACCGAGTACAGGGGCAATGAGGCACGAGCAGTACTTC. This translates into CASSPSTGAMRHEQYF. The whole variable domain, remainder taken from reference TRBV18 and TRBJ2-7, is NAGVMQNPRHLVRRRGQEARLRCSPMKGHSHVYWYRQLPEEGLKFMVYLQKENIIDESGMPKERFSAEFPKEGPSILRIQQVVRGDSAAYFCASSPSTGAMRHEQYFGPGTRLTVT.

The CDR3 spells CASGLYRDRAYNEQFF. CDR3 nucleotide sequence: TGTGCCAGCGGTCTTTACAGGGACAGGGCCTACAATGAGCAGTTCTTC. This chain connects TRBV25-1 to TRBJ2-1, with 9 nucleotides matching TRBD1. Per germline, CDR1 MGHDK and CDR2 SYGVNS. The CDR3 covers 16 residues. After removal of 8 bases from V and 2 bases from J, the junction contained 10 bases not matched to a gene.